One and the same sample provided the 28 T cell receptor beta chains below, sequenced in a study of blood T cell repertoires in COVID-19. Here immunoSEQ multiplex PCR was the method, and the copy in TCRdb shows in-frame clones only, minus some. The table has about 140,000 clones, roughly 90% seen once. The sample consisted of peripheral blood. The receptors here all came from a man in his forties or fifties with active or convalescent COVID-19.

The chain uses TRBV10-1 and TRBJ2-2, with D possibly TRBD2 on 6 matching bases. The CDR3 contains 17 residues. The V gene's germline CDR1 is WNHNN and CDR2 SYGVQD (reference sequence). The ends were cut back, 3 bases at V and 4 bases at J, with 18 bases in the middle. CDR3 nucleotides: TGCGCCAGCAGTGAAAGATCGGAGGGAATCCTCACCGGGGAGCTGTTTTTT. It encodes CASSERSEGILTGELFF.

This chain links TRBV7-8 with TRBJ2-7; 7 nucleotides agree with TRBD1. Trimming cost V 5 bases and J 6 bases; bases outside gene matches: 4. This CDR3 spans 12 amino acids. Germline loops: CDR1 SGHVS, CDR2 FQNEAQ. The CDR3 nucleotides are TGTGCCAGCAGCGACAGGGTTGGCGAGCAGTACTTC. This sequence encodes CASSDRVGEQYF.

This clone appeared a few times. The chain combines TRBV3-1 (or the pseudogene TRBV3-2) with TRBJ2-3, with D perhaps matching TRBD2 (5 bases). There are 15 residues in the CDR3. Germline lookup yields CDR1 LGHDT and CDR2 YNNKEL (reference sequence). V was trimmed by 4 bases and J by 1 base, leaving 12 bases between them. The CDR3 sequence: CASSPTAGGTDTQYF. The DNA for the CDR3 is TGTGCCAGCAGCCCCACGGCGGGTGGCACAGATACGCAGTATTTT.

To note about this clone: The sample has other DNA sequences that encode this CDR3 too. The gene calls are TRBV2 and TRBJ1-5, with D perhaps matching TRBD1 (5 bases). CDR1 and CDR2 (germline): SNHLY, FYNNEI. This CDR3 spans 13 amino acids. With 4 bases removed from V and 6 bases from J, the gap between germline ends came to 10 bases. CDR3 DNA: TGTGCCAGCAGTGGCCAGGGAGGTCAGCCCCAGCATTTT. Translated: CASSGQGGQPQHF.

The rearrangement links TRBV6-1 to TRBJ1-3; D gene ambiguous. V dropped 0 bases and J dropped 2 bases, with 5 bases sitting between them. Germline loops: CDR1 MNHNS, CDR2 SASEGT. This CDR3 contains 14 residues. In nucleotides, the CDR3 is TGTGCCAGCAGTGAAGCGGGCGCTGGAAACACCATATATTTT. Translated, it gives CASSEAGAGNTIYF.

This clone was observed once. The J gene is TRBJ2-3, the V gene TRBV27; 10 positions match TRBD2. The CDR3 is made up of 17 amino acids. The V gene's germline CDR1 is MNHEY and CDR2 SMNVEV (reference sequence). V lost 3 bases and J lost 4; bases outside the gene matches: 10. In DNA form, the CDR3 reads TGTGCCAGCAGTTTCTACCCTAGCGGGAGAGGGGCAGATACGCAGTATTTT. Protein: CASSFYPSGRGADTQYF.

The chain has TRBV2 and TRBJ2-7; TRBD2 might be the D (6 bases). This CDR3 has 17 amino acids. Germline CDR1 and CDR2: SNHLY and FYNNEI. Trimming stripped 6 bases from V and 3 bases from J, with 24 bases between. The CDR3 DNA reads as TGTGCCAGCAGCGCCCGTATCTCCGGGACTGGATACTACGAGCAGTACTTC. Its protein is CASSARISGTGYYEQYF.

The CDR3: CASSVALAGYNEQFF. The CDR3 DNA is TGTGCCAGCAGCGTAGCGCTAGCGGGTTACAATGAGCAGTTCTTC. The chain recombines TRBV9 with TRBJ2-1; TRBD2 matches at 8 bases. This CDR3 has 15 residues. The junction had 3 bases not matched to a gene; V was cut back by 0 bases and J by 4 bases. The germline V gene has CDR1 SGDLS and CDR2 YYNGEE.

The CDR3 DNA follows: TGCAGCGTTGCAGGGGGCGATGAAAAACTGTTTTTT. Encoded protein: CSVAGGDEKLFF. The V and J genes are TRBV29-1 and TRBJ1-4, with 8 nucleotides matching TRBD1. This CDR3 region has 12 residues. CDR1 and CDR2 (germline): SQVTM, ANQGSEA. J gave up 6 bases and V 4 bases, and 1 base lay outside the gene matches.

This clone has just one count. This chain uses TRBV24-1 with TRBJ2-1; TRBD2 matches 11 bases. Germline assignment: CDR1 KGHDR and CDR2 SFDVKD. The CDR3 has 16 amino acids. After removal of 2 bases from V and 8 bases from J, the junction contained 7 bases not matched to a gene. The CDR3 bases are TGTGCCACCAGTGATTCACTAGCGGGGGTGTTGGATGAGCAGTTCTTC. Protein: CATSDSLAGVLDEQFF.

The rearrangement links TRBV5-4 to TRBJ2-5; TRBD2 matches at 7 bases. This CDR3 region has 15 residues. Germline assignment: CDR1 SGHNT and CDR2 YYREEE (reference sequence). With 1 base clipped from V and 1 base from J, the junction kept 4 bases outside the gene matches. CDR3 sequence (DNA): TGTGCCAGCAGCTTGAAGACGGGGGGCCAAGAGACCCAGTACTTC. Its protein is CASSLKTGGQETQYF.

V is TRBV11-2 and J is TRBJ1-1, with 7 bases identical to TRBD1. The germline V gene has CDR1 SGHAT and CDR2 FQNNGV. The CDR3 is 17 amino acids. Unmatched junction bases numbered 15, after V lost 8 bases and J lost 0 bases. CDR3 sequence: CASGYPGQSRMNTEAFF. The CDR3 DNA is TGTGCCAGCGGATACCCGGGACAGAGCCGCATGAACACTGAAGCTTTCTTT.

V usage is TRBV30 and J usage is TRBJ1-1, with a tentative D call TRBD1 (6 bases). Germline V gives CDR1 GTSNPN, CDR2 SVGIG (reference sequence). The CDR3 is 13 amino acids. V was cut by 3 bases and J by 3 bases, with 11 bases left in between. CDR3 region: CAWRNRVDTEAFF. CDR3 DNA: TGTGCCTGGAGGAACAGGGTTGACACTGAAGCTTTCTTT.

The chain combines TRBV19 with TRBJ1-5; 7 bases are shared with TRBD1. CDR3 length equals 15 residues. CDR1 is LNHDA and CDR2 is SQIVND in the germline V gene (reference sequence). J was trimmed by 3 bases and V by 2 bases; bases with no gene match: 4. The CDR3 DNA is TGTGCCAGTAGTATACTAGGGGGCGACAATCAGCCCCAGCATTTT. This gives the protein CASSILGGDNQPQHF.

This chain joins TRBV7-9 and TRBJ1-1; D not resolved. Trimming stripped 3 bases from V and 1 base from J, with 9 bases between. CDR1 SEHNR and CDR2 FQNEAQ come from the germline V gene (reference sequence). The CDR3 loop spans 14 amino acids. In DNA, the CDR3 is TGTGCCAGCAGCTTGGTGCCGGGGAACACTGAAGCTTTCTTT. Translating gives CASSLVPGNTEAFF.

J is TRBJ2-2 and V is TRBV7-6, with 8 bases matching TRBD1. The J segment lost 6 bases and the V segment lost 4 bases, leaving 4 bases of the junction unmatched. Germline V gives CDR1 SGHVS, CDR2 FNYEAQ. CDR3 length: 14 residues. The CDR3 region is CASSSTTGAGELFF. CDR3 nucleotide sequence: TGTGCCAGCAGCTCAACGACAGGGGCCGGGGAGCTGTTTTTT.

The V and J genes are TRBV9 and TRBJ2-2, with 8 bases matching TRBD1. Germline CDR1 and CDR2: SGDLS and YYNGEE. Losses at the gene ends were 3 bases for V and 7 bases for J; bases not matched to a gene: 14. The CDR3 loop spans 17 amino acids. CDR3 loop: CASSDLSGQGWNGELFF. The DNA for the CDR3 is TGTGCCAGCAGCGACCTCTCAGGACAGGGATGGAACGGGGAGCTGTTTTTT.

The chain recombines TRBV7-2 with TRBJ2-6; D may be TRBD1 (5 bases). The CDR3 sequence is 17 residues long. The germline V gene has CDR1 SGHTA and CDR2 FQGNSA. V was cut by 2 bases and J by 4 bases, with 15 bases left in between. CDR3 protein: CASSLNGAVGGANVLTF. Written as DNA, the CDR3 is TGTGCCAGCAGCTTAAATGGGGCGGTGGGCGGGGCCAACGTCCTGACTTTC.

Comment on this clone: The junction differs from germline at one of its ends, possibly a read error. V is TRBV7-7 and J is TRBJ2-5; 8 bases are a match to TRBD2. Germline CDR1 is SSHAT and CDR2 is FNYEAQ (reference sequence). The CDR3 runs 15 residues. The CDR3 region has the DNA TGTGCTAGCAGCTTATCGACTAGCGCCCAAGAGACCCAGTACTTC. Encoded protein: CASSLSTSAQETQYF.

This rearrangement joins TRBV9 to TRBJ1-6, with a tentative D call TRBD1 (5 bases). In germline, CDR1 is SGDLS, CDR2 YYNGEE. V was clipped by 4 bases and J by 10 bases, with 15 bases between them. The CDR3 sequence is 14 residues long. CDR3 protein: CASSSIGGASPLHF. The CDR3 DNA reads as TGTGCCAGCAGCTCCATCGGAGGGGCGTCACCCCTCCACTTT.

The chain is built from TRBV27 and TRBJ1-6; maybe TRBD1 (5 bases). CDR3 length: 15 amino acids. Trimming took 2 bases from V and 10 from J, leaving 15 bases between them. From germline, CDR1 is MNHEY and CDR2 SMNVEV (reference sequence). CDR3 sequence (DNA): TGTGCCAGCAGTTTAGCCAGGCAGGGATTGTCACCCCTCCACTTT. It translates to CASSLARQGLSPLHF.

This clone turned up a few times. This chain uses TRBV10-3 with TRBJ1-2; 8 nucleotides match TRBD1. Per the germline V gene, CDR1 is ENHRY and CDR2 is SYGVKD. V trimming: 0 bases; J trimming: 4 bases; junction bases outside the gene matches: 7. The CDR3 runs 16 residues. This CDR3 is CAISESVGGTGYGYTF. The DNA of the CDR3 is TGTGCCATCAGTGAGTCGGTTGGTGGGACAGGCTATGGCTACACCTTC.

V is TRBV29-1 and J is TRBJ2-5; the match to TRBD1 covers 7 bases. This CDR3 is built from 17 residues. Germline values: CDR1 SQVTM, CDR2 ANQGSEA. Trimming cost V 6 bases and J 5 bases; bases outside gene matches: 21. CDR3 in DNA: TGCAGCGTGACACAGGGGCAGGGGACCGCCTGGGGGGAGACCCAGTACTTC. Translated: CSVTQGQGTAWGETQYF.

Only a few counts were recorded for this clone. The chain links TRBV5-1 to TRBJ2-3; 10 bases agree with TRBD2. This CDR3 is 18 amino acids long. J lost 3 bases, V lost 0 bases, and 10 bases had no gene match. Per the germline V gene, CDR1 is SGHRS and CDR2 is YFSETQ. As DNA, the CDR3 is TGCGCCAGCAGCTTGGGGAGCGGGAGGGCGAGTCGGACAGATACGCAGTATTTT. Its protein product is CASSLGSGRASRTDTQYF.

V gene TRBV3-1 (or the pseudogene TRBV3-2) combines with J gene TRBJ2-6; D possibly corresponds to TRBD2 (7 bases). The germline V and J ends were trimmed by 0 bases and 4 bases, with 13 bases remaining between them. This CDR3 is 17 amino acids long. From germline, CDR1 is LGHDT and CDR2 YNNKEL (reference sequence). CDR3 bases: TGTGCCAGCAGCCAAGAGGGAGGGACACCCGGGGCCAACGTCCTGACTTTC. It is translated as CASSQEGGTPGANVLTF.

The chain joins TRBV2 to TRBJ1-4, with D maybe TRBD1 (5 bases). The CDR3 has 15 residues. Trimming cost V 7 bases and J 0 bases, with 12 bases left between them. Germline lookup yields CDR1 SNHLY and CDR2 FYNNEI. Here the CDR3 reads CASTQDTSTNEKLFF. In DNA, the CDR3 is TGTGCCAGCACCCAGGACACTTCAACTAATGAAAAACTGTTTTTT.

Only one count was recorded for this clone. CDR3 residues: CASSFRDTEAFF. The CDR3 bases are TGTGCCAGCAGCTTCAGGGATACTGAAGCTTTCTTT. V gene TRBV12-3 or TRBV12-4 combines with J gene TRBJ1-1, with a possible D match to TRBD1 (5 bases). The ends were cut back, 6 bases at V and 5 bases at J, with 10 bases in the middle. The CDR3 has 12 residues.

The chain joins TRBV14 to TRBJ2-1; 16 bases agree with TRBD2. Germline loops: CDR1 SGHDN, CDR2 FVKESK. V lost 5 bases, J lost 6 bases, and 13 bases stayed unmatched. The CDR3 contains 19 residues. The CDR3 spells CASSSSGLAGGAWGNEQFF. The CDR3 coding sequence is TGTGCCAGCAGCAGCTCGGGACTAGCGGGAGGGGCTTGGGGCAATGAGCAGTTCTTC.